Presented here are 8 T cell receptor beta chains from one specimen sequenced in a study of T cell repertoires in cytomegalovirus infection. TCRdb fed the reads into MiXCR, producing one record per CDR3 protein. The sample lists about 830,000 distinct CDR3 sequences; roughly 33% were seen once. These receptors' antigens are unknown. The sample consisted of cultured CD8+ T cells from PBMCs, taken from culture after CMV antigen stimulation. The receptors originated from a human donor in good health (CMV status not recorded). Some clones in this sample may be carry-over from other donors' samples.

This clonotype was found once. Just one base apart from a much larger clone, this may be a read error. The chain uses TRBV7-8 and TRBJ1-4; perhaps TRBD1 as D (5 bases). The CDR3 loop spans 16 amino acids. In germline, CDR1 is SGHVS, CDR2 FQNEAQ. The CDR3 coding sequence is TGTGCCAGCAACTTAGTGCTTTCAAAACGGACAGAAAAACTGTTTTTT. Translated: CASNLVLSKRTEKLFF.

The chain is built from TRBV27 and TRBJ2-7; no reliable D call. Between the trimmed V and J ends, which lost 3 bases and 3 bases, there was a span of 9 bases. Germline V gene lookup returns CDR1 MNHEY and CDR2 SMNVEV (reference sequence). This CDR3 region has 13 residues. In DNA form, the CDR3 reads TGTGCCAGCAGTTTTGGAGACAACTACGAGCAGTACTTC. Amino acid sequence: CASSFGDNYEQYF.

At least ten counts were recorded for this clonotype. The CDR3, as DNA: TGTGCCAGCAGTTTGTACAGGGCCCGATTAACTGGCTACACCTTC. Encoded protein: CASSLYRARLTGYTF. This sequence joins TRBV28 and TRBJ1-2; possibly TRBD1 for D (6 bases). Trimming took 3 bases from V and 7 from J, leaving 18 bases between them. The CDR3 has 15 amino acids. Germline V CDR1 and CDR2: MDHEN, SYDVKM.

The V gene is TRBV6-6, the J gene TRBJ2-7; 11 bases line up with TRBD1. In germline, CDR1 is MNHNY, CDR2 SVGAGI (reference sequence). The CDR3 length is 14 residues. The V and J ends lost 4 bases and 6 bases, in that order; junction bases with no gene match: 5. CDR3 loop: CASSFPGQGVEQYF. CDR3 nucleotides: TGTGCCAGCAGTTTTCCGGGACAGGGGGTCGAGCAGTACTTC.

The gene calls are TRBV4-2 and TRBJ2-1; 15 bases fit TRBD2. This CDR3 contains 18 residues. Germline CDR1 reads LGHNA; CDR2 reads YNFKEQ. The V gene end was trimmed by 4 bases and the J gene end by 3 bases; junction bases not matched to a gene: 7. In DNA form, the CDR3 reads TGTGCCAGCAGCCCCCGGACTAGCGGGGGGGAATTCTACAATGAGCAGTTCTTC. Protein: CASSPRTSGGEFYNEQFF.

CDR3 in amino acids: CASSSGTGTEAFF. The CDR3 region has the DNA TGTGCCAGCAGTTCCGGGACAGGCACTGAAGCTTTCTTT. This chain uses TRBV5-6 with TRBJ1-1, with TRBD1 matching 8 bases. This CDR3 is 13 amino acids long. Germline loops: CDR1 SGHDT, CDR2 YYEEEE. J was trimmed by 4 bases and V by 5 bases; bases with no gene match: 4. The whole variable domain, remainder taken from reference TRBV5-6 and TRBJ1-1, is DAGVTQSPTHLIKTRGQQVTLRCSPKSGHDTVSWYQQALGQGPQFIFQYYEEEERQRGNFPDRFSGHQFPNYSSELNVNALLLGDSALYLCASSSGTGTEAFFGQGTRLTVV.

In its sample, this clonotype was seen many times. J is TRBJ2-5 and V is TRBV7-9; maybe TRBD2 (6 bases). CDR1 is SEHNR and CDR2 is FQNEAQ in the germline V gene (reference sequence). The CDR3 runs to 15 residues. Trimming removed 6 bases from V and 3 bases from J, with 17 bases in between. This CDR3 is CASRTPGTAKETQYF. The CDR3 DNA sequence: TGTGCCAGCAGAACACCCGGGACTGCAAAAGAGACCCAGTACTTC. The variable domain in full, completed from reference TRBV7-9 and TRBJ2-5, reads DTGVSQNPRHKITKRGQNVTFRCDPISEHNRLYWYRQTLGQGPEFLTYFQNEAQLEKSRLLSDRFSAERPKGSFSTLEIQRTEQGDSAMYLCASRTPGTAKETQYFGPGTRLLVL.

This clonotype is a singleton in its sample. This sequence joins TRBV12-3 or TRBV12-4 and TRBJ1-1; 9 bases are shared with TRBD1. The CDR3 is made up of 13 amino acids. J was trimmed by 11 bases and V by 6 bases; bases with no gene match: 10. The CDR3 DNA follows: TGTGCCAGCAGACCCCCGGACAGGGGCGAGGCTTTCTTT. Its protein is CASRPPDRGEAFF.